The clone carrying this T cell receptor beta chain was seen once. V lost 2 bases and J 2 bases, leaving 9 bases between the germline ends. Germline loops: CDR1 MNHEY, CDR2 SVGAGI. This CDR3 is built from 14 residues. The sample belongs to a study of blood T cell repertoires in COVID-19. Here immunoSEQ multiplex PCR was the method, and the copy in TCRdb shows in-frame clones only, minus some. Of roughly 280,000 clones listed, 85% to 90% are singletons. The receptor was derived from a woman aged 18-29 years who had recovered from COVID-19. Sequenced input: PBMCs or T cells enriched from blood (not recorded which). The chain joins TRBV6-5 to TRBJ2-5; D is unresolved. The chain's CDR3 is CASSYISSQETQYF. CDR3 bases: TGTGCCAGCAGTTACATTAGCAGTCAAGAGACCCAGTACTTC.